A single sample is the source of the 27 T cell receptor beta chains below, sequenced in a study of early T cells in non-severe SARS-CoV-2 infection. TCRdb called the 5' RACE reads again in MiXCR, with one record for every CDR3 protein. Here the sample spans 65,000 to 95,000 distinct CDR3 sequences, roughly 12% being singletons. Sequencing used whole blood, obtained at baseline. These receptors were collected from an adult who was a healthcare worker with PCR-confirmed SARS-CoV-2 infection or an uninfected control (not recorded which). The donor label of this sample is uncertain.

This clonotype has more than one count but fewer than ten. The CDR3 coding sequence is TGCAGTGCTAGAGATCTCAGGTCTAAGAATTCACCCCTCCACTTT. Translating gives CSARDLRSKNSPLHF. This chain links TRBV20-1 with TRBJ1-6; D not certain. The CDR3 runs to 15 residues. Trimming took 0 bases from V and 7 from J, leaving 13 bases between them. Germline CDR1 is DFQATT and CDR2 is SNEGSKA (reference sequence).

This clonotype occurred a few times. This rearrangement joins TRBV19 to TRBJ1-1; D is perhaps TRBD1 (5 bases). Germline V gene lookup returns CDR1 LNHDA and CDR2 SQIVND (reference sequence). The CDR3 spans 11 residues. V was pared by 8 bases and J by 4 bases, with 8 bases between. The CDR3 here is CASWRGTEAFF. The DNA for the CDR3 is TGTGCCAGTTGGAGGGGCACTGAAGCTTTCTTT.

V and J are TRBV29-1 and TRBJ1-2; possibly TRBD1 for D (6 bases). Germline CDR1 SQVTM, CDR2 ANQGSEA. Trimming stripped 7 bases from V and 6 bases from J, with 9 bases between. This CDR3 has 10 amino acids. The CDR3 DNA sequence: TGCAGCGCCTGGGACAATGGCTACACCTTC. Its translation is CSAWDNGYTF.

This clonotype turned up a few times. V and J are TRBV12-3 or TRBV12-4 and TRBJ2-7, with 9 bases matching TRBD1. This CDR3 has 15 amino acids. J gave up 6 bases and V 2 bases, and 8 bases lay outside the gene matches. The CDR3 DNA follows: TGTGCCAGCAGTTTATCTGAGGACAGGGGTCGCGAGCAGTACTTC. Its translation is CASSLSEDRGREQYF.

The chain uses TRBV5-4 and TRBJ2-3; D possibly corresponds to TRBD1 (6 bases). The CDR3 sequence is 14 residues long. V was clipped by 3 bases and J by 7 bases, with 15 bases between them. Germline-derived CDR1 and CDR2 are SGHNT and YYREEE (reference sequence). CDR3: CASSSSYRENTQYF. DNA of the CDR3: TGTGCCAGCAGCTCTTCTTACAGGGAAAATACGCAGTATTTT.

In this sample, this clonotype turned up many times. This chain connects TRBV29-1 to TRBJ1-3; TRBD1 aligns across 8 bases. After removal of 7 bases from V and 0 bases from J, the junction contained 11 bases not matched to a gene. The CDR3 is 16 amino acids. CDR1 is SQVTM and CDR2 is ANQGSEA in the germline V gene. CDR3 nucleotide sequence: TGCAGCGCTGGACAGGGCCCTCTGCGCTCTGGAAACACCATATATTTT. Translating it yields CSAGQGPLRSGNTIYF.

This clonotype showed up many times. The J gene is TRBJ2-6, the V gene TRBV3-1; 8 bases are shared with TRBD2. The germline V gene encodes CDR1 LGHDT and CDR2 YNNKEL (reference sequence). Unmatched junction bases numbered 7, after V lost 4 bases and J lost 2 bases. The CDR3 runs 17 residues. The CDR3 coding sequence is TGTGCCAGCAGCCCCCGGGAGGGCCTCCCTGGGGCCAACGTCCTGACTTTC. Translating it yields CASSPREGLPGANVLTF.

V and J are TRBV20-1 and TRBJ2-7; tentatively, D is TRBD1 (6 bases). The CDR3 extends over 13 amino acids. Trimming left V 8 bases short and J 4 bases short, with 18 bases between. Germline V gene sequence: CDR1 DFQATT, CDR2 SNEGSKA (reference sequence). CDR3 protein: CSTQQGNAYEQYF. CDR3 sequence (DNA): TGCAGTACCCAACAGGGTAATGCGTACGAGCAGTACTTC.

This clonotype was seen ten or more times. The chain carries TRBV30 and TRBJ1-2; possibly TRBD1 for D (6 bases). Germline V gene lookup returns CDR1 GTSNPN and CDR2 SVGIG (reference sequence). This CDR3 contains 14 residues. Trimming cost V 0 bases and J 4 bases, with 12 bases left between them. The CDR3 here is CAWSVGGLSYGYTF. The CDR3 DNA reads TGTGCCTGGAGTGTCGGGGGGCTCAGCTATGGCTACACCTTC.

This clonotype has ten or more counts. The V call is TRBV12-3 or TRBV12-4, the J call TRBJ2-1, with D perhaps being TRBD1 or TRBD2 (8 bases each). The V end lost 6 bases, the J end lost 0 bases, and 15 bases lay between the germline ends. The CDR3 extends over 16 amino acids. CDR3 sequence reads: CASRDSGTGSYNEQFF. CDR3 nucleotide sequence: TGTGCCAGCAGGGATAGCGGGACAGGCTCCTACAATGAGCAGTTCTTC.

This clonotype was counted between two and nine times. The chain employs TRBV5-1 and TRBJ2-7, with 8 bases matching TRBD1. Germline values: CDR1 SGHRS, CDR2 YFSETQ. CDR3 length: 15 residues. J was trimmed by 7 bases and V by 0 bases; bases with no gene match: 9. Here the CDR3 reads CASSLVAGGGGEQYF. DNA of the CDR3: TGCGCCAGCAGCTTGGTTGCAGGGGGCGGAGGTGAGCAGTACTTC.

This clonotype was seen ten or more times. The chain is built from TRBV7-3 and TRBJ2-2; 8 nucleotides line up with TRBD1. The CDR3 covers 15 residues. CDR1 is SGHTA, CDR2 FQGTGA, per germline. Trimming cost V 6 bases and J 5 bases; bases outside gene matches: 8. CDR3 nucleotides: TGTGCCAGCAGTCGTACCGGGACAGGTACCGGGGAGCTGTTTTTT. It specifies CASSRTGTGTGELFF. Looking up the rest from reference TRBV7-3 and TRBJ2-2 gives the full variable domain: GAGVSQTPSNKVTEKGKYVELRCDPISGHTALYWYRQSLGQGPEFLIYFQGTGAADDSGLPNDRFFAVRPEGSVSTLKIQRTERGDSAVYLCASSRTGTGTGELFFGEGSRLTVL.

This clonotype has a single count. The V and J genes are TRBV7-8 and TRBJ2-3, with D tentatively TRBD1 or TRBD2 (5 bases each). Germline V gene sequence: CDR1 SGHVS, CDR2 FQNEAQ. The germline V and J ends were trimmed by 7 bases and 0 bases, with 17 bases remaining between them. This CDR3 has 16 amino acids. In DNA, the CDR3 is TGTGCCAGCACCACAGCTTCTTGGGGGAGCACAGATACGCAGTATTTT. Amino acid sequence: CASTTASWGSTDTQYF.

There are many counts of this clonotype. J is TRBJ2-7 and V is TRBV4-1, with 11 positions matching TRBD1. CDR3 length: 15 residues. V trimming: 3 bases; J trimming: 3 bases; junction bases outside the gene matches: 4. Germline V gene lookup returns CDR1 MGHRA and CDR2 YSYEKL. CDR3 DNA: TGCGCCAGCAGCCAGAGGACAGGGGGCTTCTACGAGCAGTACTTC. This gives the protein CASSQRTGGFYEQYF.

The rearrangement joins TRBV19 to TRBJ1-2, with D possibly being TRBD1 (6 bases). Deletions cut 3 bases from V and 0 bases from J, with 8 bases between. CDR3 length equals 14 residues. The germline V gene encodes CDR1 LNHDA and CDR2 SQIVND (reference sequence). CDR3 nucleotide sequence: TGTGCCAGTAGTATCCGGGACACTAACTATGGCTACACCTTC. Amino acids: CASSIRDTNYGYTF.

Many counts were recorded for this clonotype. The chain employs TRBV5-1 and TRBJ2-7, with a tentative D call TRBD1 (5 bases). The CDR3 totals 14 residues. CDR1 is SGHRS, CDR2 YFSETQ, per germline. V lost 7 bases and J 6 bases, leaving 20 bases between the germline ends. CDR3 nucleotides: TGCGCCAGCGGCCAAGGCCAGGGAAGGGCCGAGCAGTACTTC. It codes for CASGQGQGRAEQYF.

Ten or more counts support this clonotype. The CDR3 spells CASSLGAGGASYNEQFF. CDR3 coding DNA: TGTGCCAGCAGCTTAGGGGCCGGGGGGGCCTCCTACAATGAGCAGTTCTTC. The V call is TRBV7-6, the J call TRBJ2-1, with TRBD2 matching over 8 bases. Looked up from germline, CDR1 is SGHVS and CDR2 is FNYEAQ. CDR3 length equals 17 residues. V gave up 1 base and J gave up 0 bases; unmatched junction bases: 5.

A few counts support this clonotype. The chain carries TRBV5-1 and TRBJ2-3; perhaps TRBD2 as D (6 bases). The CDR3 runs to 17 residues. The ends were cut back, 5 bases at V and 4 bases at J, with 23 bases in the middle. From germline, CDR1 is SGHRS and CDR2 YFSETQ. CDR3 coding DNA: TGCGCCAGCAGTGATACATTGTCCAGGAGGGGCCCAGATACGCAGTATTTT. This codes for CASSDTLSRRGPDTQYF.

This chain joins TRBV7-3 and TRBJ1-2; a possible D gene is TRBD1 (6 bases). Trimming stripped 2 bases from V and 5 bases from J, with 18 bases between. The CDR3 totals 16 residues. Per germline, CDR1 SGHTA and CDR2 FQGTGA. The CDR3 loop is CASSLRARGNVYGYTF. CDR3 nucleotide sequence: TGTGCCAGCAGCTTACGTGCGAGGGGGAACGTTTATGGCTACACCTTC.

This sequence joins TRBV7-6 and TRBJ2-5, with no clear D. Germline values: CDR1 SGHVS, CDR2 FNYEAQ. The CDR3 is made up of 14 amino acids. The V end was cut by 4 bases, the J end by 1 base, with 10 bases between. CDR3 sequence: CASSSPNIQETQYF. For the CDR3, the DNA is TGTGCCAGCAGCTCCCCAAATATCCAAGAGACCCAGTACTTC.

This clonotype turned up a few times. This chain joins TRBV5-4 and TRBJ2-3; 14 bases are a match to TRBD2. The CDR3 totals 19 residues. The ends lost 4 bases at V and 3 bases at J; junction bases unmatched: 13. Germline CDR1 reads SGHNT; CDR2 reads YYREEE (reference sequence). For the CDR3, the DNA is TGTGCCAGCAGCCGTAGCCCGGGACTAGCGGGGGTCCAGACAGATACGCAGTATTTT. Amino acid sequence: CASSRSPGLAGVQTDTQYF.

This clonotype was counted a few times. The gene calls are TRBV11-2 and TRBJ1-2; 12 bases fit TRBD1. Per germline, CDR1 SGHAT and CDR2 FQNNGV. There are 17 residues in the CDR3. The V gene end was trimmed by 4 bases and the J gene end by 4 bases; junction bases not matched to a gene: 10. Here the CDR3 reads CASSSGTGGVASYGYTF. CDR3 nucleotides: TGTGCCAGCAGCTCCGGGACAGGGGGCGTCGCGAGCTATGGCTACACCTTC.

V gene TRBV5-1 combines with J gene TRBJ2-3; D uncertain. V dropped 6 bases and J dropped 0 bases, with 11 bases sitting between them. This CDR3 has 14 amino acids. The germline V gene has CDR1 SGHRS and CDR2 YFSETQ. The CDR3 region is CASNLSPSTDTQYF. The CDR3 bases are TGCGCCAGCAATCTTAGCCCGAGCACAGATACGCAGTATTTT.

This chain links TRBV4-2 with TRBJ2-5, with unresolved D. The germline gives CDR1 LGHNA, CDR2 YNFKEQ. The CDR3 runs to 16 residues. Trimming took 0 bases from V and 4 from J, leaving 15 bases between them. The CDR3 DNA sequence: TGTGCCAGCAGCCAAGAGTTCGGCTTCGTTTTAGAGACCCAGTACTTC. This encodes CASSQEFGFVLETQYF.

This rearrangement joins TRBV6-2 or TRBV6-3 to TRBJ2-3; 7 bases are a match to TRBD2. Germline V CDR1 and CDR2: MNHEY, SVGEGT. With 8 bases clipped from V and 1 base from J, the junction kept 12 bases outside the gene matches. This CDR3 comprises 16 residues. The chain's CDR3 is CASYKAGSLGTDTQYF. The CDR3 coding sequence is TGTGCCAGCTATAAAGCGGGAAGTCTGGGCACAGATACGCAGTATTTT.

This clonotype was recorded many times. As DNA, the CDR3 is TGTGCCAGCAGCCTTGACAGGAACACTGAAGCTTTCTTT. It yields the protein CASSLDRNTEAFF. The rearrangement links TRBV28 to TRBJ1-1; perhaps TRBD1 as D (5 bases). Germline V gene data show CDR1 as MDHEN and CDR2 as SYDVKM. Trimming stripped 6 bases from V and 1 base from J, with 9 bases between. The CDR3 spans 13 residues.

The chain uses TRBV6-5 and TRBJ2-3; 8 nucleotides line up with TRBD2. V trimming: 8 bases; J trimming: 5 bases; junction bases outside the gene matches: 3. Germline V lookup: CDR1 MNHEY, CDR2 SVGAGI. This CDR3 has 12 residues. The DNA of the CDR3 is TGTGCCAGCCGGGGGGGGGTAGATACGCAGTATTTT. This encodes CASRGGVDTQYF.